The clone carrying this T cell receptor beta chain was recorded a few times. Its cognate antigen is unknown. This entry is derived from a study of memory CD4+ T cells and cytomegalovirus serostatus. Study information: This sample comes from healthy Belgian adults, about 10 CMV seropositive, 24 seronegative. Study-level results: A US-trained random forest predicted CMV serostatus with median AUC around 0.93. Suggested: most of the CMV-linked TCR signature lies in CD4+ memory cells. Of 150 to 200 reported CMV TCRbeta sequences, some 67 were found in memory CD4+ repertoires.

CDR1 SNHLY and CDR2 FYNNEI come from the germline V gene. The CDR3 consists of 14 residues. Trimming took off 0 bases at V and 5 bases at J, with 10 bases between the two ends. The data were produced by immunoSEQ multiplex PCR, yet TCRdb's version contains in-frame clones alone and is incomplete. The sample shows 45,000 to 60,000 clones, around 83% of them seen only once. The sort gate was single viable CD3+CD4+CD8-CD45RO+ cells for memory CD4+ T cells. This chain uses TRBV2 with TRBJ1-1; tentatively, D is TRBD1 (5 bases). Sequenced material: memory CD4+ T cells from blood. The sequence was obtained from an adult in good health and CMV-seropositive. For the CDR3, the DNA is TGTGCCAGCAGTGAAGCGACAGTTATAACTGAAGCTTTCTTT. This translates into CASSEATVITEAFF.